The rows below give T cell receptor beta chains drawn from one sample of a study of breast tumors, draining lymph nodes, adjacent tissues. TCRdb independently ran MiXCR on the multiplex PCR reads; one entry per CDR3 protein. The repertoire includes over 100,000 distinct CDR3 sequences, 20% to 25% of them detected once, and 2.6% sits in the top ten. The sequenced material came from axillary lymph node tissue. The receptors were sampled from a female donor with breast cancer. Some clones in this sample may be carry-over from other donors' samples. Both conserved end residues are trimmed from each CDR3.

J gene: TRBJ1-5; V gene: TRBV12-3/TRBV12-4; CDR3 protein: ASSLRLNNQPQH
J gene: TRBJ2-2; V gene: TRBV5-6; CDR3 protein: ASSHSGSRNTGELF
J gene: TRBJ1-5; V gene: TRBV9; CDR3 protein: ASSAQGASNQPQH
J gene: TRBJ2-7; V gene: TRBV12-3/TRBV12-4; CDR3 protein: ASSLAGDSYEQY
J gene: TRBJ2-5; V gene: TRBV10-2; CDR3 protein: ATRTSGGETQY
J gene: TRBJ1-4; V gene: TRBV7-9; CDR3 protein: ASSITGLVEKLF
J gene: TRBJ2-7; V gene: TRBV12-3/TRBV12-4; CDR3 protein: ASSLGQGFGQY
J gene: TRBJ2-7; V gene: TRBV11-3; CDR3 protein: ASSLQGSYEQY
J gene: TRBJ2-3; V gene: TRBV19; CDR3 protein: ASSPGTGGSTDTQY
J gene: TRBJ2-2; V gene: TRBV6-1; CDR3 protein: ASRAQGQGVTGELF
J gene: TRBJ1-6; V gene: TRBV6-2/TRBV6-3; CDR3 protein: ATNRVGWNSPLH
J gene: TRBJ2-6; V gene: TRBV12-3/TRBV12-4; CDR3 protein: ASSRTASSGANVLT
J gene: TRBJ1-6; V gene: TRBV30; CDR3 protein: AWSGPQGVGSPLH
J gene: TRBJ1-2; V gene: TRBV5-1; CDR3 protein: ASSLGGDNYGYT
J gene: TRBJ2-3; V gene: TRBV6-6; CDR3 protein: ASSYGRQTSGKGDTQY
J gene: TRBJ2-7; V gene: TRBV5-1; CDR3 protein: ASSLMLGQNYEQY
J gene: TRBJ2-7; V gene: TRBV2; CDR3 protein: ASRATGVAEQY
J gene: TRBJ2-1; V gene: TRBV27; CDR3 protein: ASSFLPLDSNEQF
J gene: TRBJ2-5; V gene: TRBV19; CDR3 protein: ASSIERGQRETQY
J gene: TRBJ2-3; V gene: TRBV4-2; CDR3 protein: ASSQDKASGSRAQY
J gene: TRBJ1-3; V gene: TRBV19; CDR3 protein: ASSRGGADSGNTIY
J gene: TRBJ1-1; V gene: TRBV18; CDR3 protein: ASSPEGAYTEAF
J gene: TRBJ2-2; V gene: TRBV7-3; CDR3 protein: ASSPATANTGELF
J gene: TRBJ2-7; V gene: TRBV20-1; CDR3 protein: SGQGDSYEQY
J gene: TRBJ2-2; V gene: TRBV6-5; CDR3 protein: ASSYHSPNTGELF
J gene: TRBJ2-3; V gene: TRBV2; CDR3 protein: AIFFPDTQY
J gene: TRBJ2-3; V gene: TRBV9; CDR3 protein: ASSVSGLAITDTQY
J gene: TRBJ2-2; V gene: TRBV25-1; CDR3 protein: ASRGSGATGELF
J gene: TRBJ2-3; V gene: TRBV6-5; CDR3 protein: ASRRDRTDTQY
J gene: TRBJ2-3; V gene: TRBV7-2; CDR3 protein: ASMTGRTDTQY
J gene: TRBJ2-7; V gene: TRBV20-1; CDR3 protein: SATDRAYEQY
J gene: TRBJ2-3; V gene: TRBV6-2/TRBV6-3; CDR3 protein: ASSGRTESSRDTQY
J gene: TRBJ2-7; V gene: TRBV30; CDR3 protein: AWSADRGLDEQY
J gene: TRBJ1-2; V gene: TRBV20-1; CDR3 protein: SASLQGLYGYT
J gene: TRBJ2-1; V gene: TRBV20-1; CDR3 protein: SARDGRGEQF
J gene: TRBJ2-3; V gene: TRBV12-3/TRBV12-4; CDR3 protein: ASSFRASTDTQY
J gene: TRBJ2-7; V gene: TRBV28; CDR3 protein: ASSLLTGTSGTSYEQY
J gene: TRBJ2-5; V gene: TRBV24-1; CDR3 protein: ATSTGGEETQY
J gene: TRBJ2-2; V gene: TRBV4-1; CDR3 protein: ASSQLDSDTGELF
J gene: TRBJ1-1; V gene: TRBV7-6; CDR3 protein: ASSLNQGAEAF
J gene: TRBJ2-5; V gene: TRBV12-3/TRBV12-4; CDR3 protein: ASSSLRPTGETQY
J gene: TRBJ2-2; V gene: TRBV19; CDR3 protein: ASSVQGTTGELF
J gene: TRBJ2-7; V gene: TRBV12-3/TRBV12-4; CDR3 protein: ASSLGPNYEQY
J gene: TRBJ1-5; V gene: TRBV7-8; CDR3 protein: ASSLDRARNQPQH